The present T cell receptor beta chain was sequenced within a study of T cells expressing NK-cell markers. General study points: A handful of donors showed these clonotypes also leading the CD3+CD56-NKG2C+ fraction.

TCRdb reprocessed the 5' RACE reads, with one entry per CDR3 protein and no DNA. This repertoire comprises about 380,000 distinct CDR3 sequences; its ten largest clones make up about 5.2%. Remarks on this clonotype: Its antigen is as yet unknown.

Sequencing was done on a sample of blood T cells: a sorted CD56 or NKG2C T cell subset, CD4+ or CD8+ T cells, or bulk PBMC T cells (not recorded which). The TCR was taken from a man between 18 and 69 years old in good health.

The CDR3 is CASSEAARMTDTQYF. The V gene is TRBV2, the J gene TRBJ2-3; TCRdb outputs TRBD2, but without DNA this stays unchecked. Looked up from germline, CDR1 is SNHLY and CDR2 is FYNNEI. The CDR3 length is 15 residues.